The next 5 T cell receptor beta chains were all read from a single sample in a study of persistence of HIV-infected CD4 T cells. This was the immunoSEQ version 4 assay in survey mode. Sequenced by immunoSEQ multiplex PCR; TCRdb stores in-frame clones only, minus some. Of some 40,000 clones listed, more than 75% are singletons. These receptors lack a known antigen. Cells were stimulated with overlapping HIV-1 Gag 15-mer peptides. Memory cells lacking CD40L and CD69 with high CD45RO were sorted. The sequencing here drew on cultured CD4+ T cells from PBMCs, taken from a patient who received antiretroviral therapy. The receptors here all came from an adult with HIV. The donor label of this sample is uncertain.

The chain is built from TRBV7-3 and TRBJ2-2; 7 nucleotides align to TRBD1. The CDR3 runs to 15 residues. CDR1 SGHTA and CDR2 FQGTGA come from the germline V gene. V shed 5 bases and J 4 bases; nucleotides not matched to a gene: 7. The CDR3 reads CASSQAGGATGELFF. DNA for the CDR3: TGTGCCAGCAGCCAGGCAGGGGGAGCCACCGGGGAGCTGTTTTTT.

Only one count was recorded for this clone. The chain employs TRBV29-1 and TRBJ2-3; no firm D call. With 2 bases removed from V and 6 bases from J, the gap between germline ends came to 9 bases. CDR3 length: 12 residues. CDR1 and CDR2 from the germline V gene are SQVTM and ANQGSEA. Here the CDR3 reads CSVEPGPDTQYF. The CDR3 coding sequence is TGCAGCGTTGAACCCGGGCCGGATACGCAGTATTTT.

The chain uses TRBV7-9 and TRBJ2-1; D unresolved. V was clipped by 1 base and J by 10 bases, with 8 bases between them. CDR1 is SEHNR and CDR2 is FQNEAQ in the germline V gene (reference sequence). CDR3 length: 12 residues. The CDR3 coding sequence is TGTGCCAGCAGCTTAGACGATTGGGAGCAGTTCTTC. Translation gives CASSLDDWEQFF.

The V and J genes are TRBV6-6 and TRBJ2-7, with TRBD1 identical over 9 bases. CDR3 length: 15 amino acids. V shed 6 bases and J 0 bases; nucleotides not matched to a gene: 6. Germline CDR1 is MNHNY and CDR2 is SVGAGI (reference sequence). DNA for the CDR3: TGTGCCAGCAGCCCGGGACAGGGTTACTCCTACGAGCAGTACTTC. This gives the protein CASSPGQGYSYEQYF.

The chain has TRBV7-3 and TRBJ2-1; D not certain. The V end lost 2 bases, the J end lost 1 base, and 6 bases lay between the germline ends. This CDR3 is 14 amino acids long. The germline CDR1 and CDR2 sequences are SGHTA and FQGTGA. The CDR3 loop is CASSLSSSYNEQFF. As DNA, the CDR3 is TGTGCCAGCAGCTTATCGTCTTCCTACAATGAGCAGTTCTTC.